This is a list of T cell receptor beta chains from one sample in a study of siplizumab effects on memory and regulatory T cells. This table comes from immunoSEQ multiplex PCR, and its TCRdb copy is limited to in-frame clones, with some not included. The repertoire has some 100,000 clones, 85% to 95% of them found once; the top ten carry under 0.7%. Sample: Tregs sorted from blood. These receptors were collected from a human donor in good health. CDR3s include the opening cysteine and the closing phenylalanine or tryptophan. A D gene is named only where the DNA matches it firmly. Not all rows give a size; the values are once, few, many and, for expanded clones, a class.

>TRBJ2-5|once|TRBV6-9|15|.
CASHKKFTRQETQYF
TGTGCCAGTCACAAAAAATTCACTAGGCAAGAGACCCAGTACTTC
>TRBJ2-5|.|TRBV5-1|14|.
CASSLAGSSQTQYF
TGCGCCAGCAGCTTAGCCGGGAGTTCGCAGACCCAGTACTTC
>TRBJ2-3|.|TRBV19|14|.
CASSIDIQLGTQYF
TGTGCCAGTAGTATAGATATCCAGCTGGGTACGCAGTATTTT
>TRBJ2-7|.|TRBV6-1|18|TRBD2
CASSEDTFTSADSYEQYF
TGTGCCAGCAGTGAAGATACTTTTACTAGCGCTGACTCCTACGAGCAGTACTTC
>TRBJ2-3|.|TRBV14|16|TRBD1
CASSRGAGGFTDTQYF
TGTGCCAGCAGCCGGGGGGCAGGGGGCTTCACAGATACGCAGTATTTT
>TRBJ1-6|.|TRBV5-1|15|.
CASSVAGQVNSPLHF
TGCGCCAGCAGCGTTGCGGGCCAGGTGAATTCACCCCTCCACTTT
>TRBJ2-7|.|TRBV30|13|.
CAWSSWGFHEQYF
TGTGCCTGGAGTTCTTGGGGATTCCACGAGCAGTACTTC
>TRBJ1-3|.|TRBV15|16|TRBD1
CATSKTGTASGNTIYF
TGTGCCACCAGCAAGACCGGGACAGCCTCTGGAAACACCATATATTTT
>TRBJ2-2|once|TRBV7-9|15|.
CASSLVAANTGELFF
TGTGCCAGCAGCTTAGTGGCCGCGAACACCGGGGAGCTGTTTTTT
>TRBJ2-5|.|TRBV5-1|17|.
CASSPRISGSKGETQYF
TGCGCCAGCAGCCCCCGTATTAGCGGCTCAAAGGGAGAGACCCAGTACTTC
>TRBJ2-3|.|TRBV11-2|18|TRBD2
CASSRGSPGTSPPQAQYF
TGTGCCAGCAGCAGAGGGAGTCCCGGGACTAGTCCCCCTCAAGCGCAGTATTTT
>TRBJ2-7|.|TRBV6-1|15|.
CASKPEATNRHEQYF
TGTGCCAGCAAGCCGGAAGCCACGAACCGCCACGAGCAGTACTTC
>TRBJ1-2|once|TRBV25-1|16|TRBD1
CASTTRDRDYEYGYTF
TGTGCCAGCACGACTCGGGACAGGGATTATGAGTATGGCTACACCTTC
>TRBJ1-1|once|TRBV29-1|15|.
CSVIHRDTLNTEAFF
TGCAGCGTCATACACCGGGACACACTGAACACTGAAGCTTTCTTT
>TRBJ2-5|once|TRBV18|13|.
CASSGAVKETQYF
TGTGCCAGCTCCGGAGCTGTTAAAGAGACCCAGTACTTC
>TRBJ2-1|.|TRBV5-1|15|.
CASSSGAGGRNEQFF
TGCGCCAGCAGCTCTGGGGCAGGGGGGAGGAATGAGCAGTTCTTC
>TRBJ2-7|.|TRBV11-2|14|TRBD1
CASRPTGGRYEQYF
TGTGCCAGCAGGCCGACAGGGGGACGATACGAGCAGTACTTC
>TRBJ1-2|.|TRBV7-2|12|.
CASSHGLDGYTF
TGTGCCAGCAGCCACGGACTGGATGGCTACACCTTC
>TRBJ1-6|.|TRBV18|17|.
CASSPVGVRNFNSPLHF
TGTGCCAGCTCACCGGTAGGGGTGAGAAACTTCAATTCACCCCTCCACTTT
>TRBJ2-7|.|TRBV5-1|16|.
CASSLTGGLPSYEQYF
TGCGCCAGCAGCTTGACGGGCGGTCTACCCTCCTACGAGCAGTACTTC
>TRBJ2-3|.|TRBV7-6|14|.
CASSRGGSTDTQYF
TGTGCCAGCAGCAGGGGCGGGAGCACAGATACGCAGTATTTT
>TRBJ1-2|.|TRBV18|14|.
CASSPDSSTYGYTF
TGTGCCAGCTCACCCGACAGCAGCACCTATGGCTACACCTTC
>TRBJ2-7|once|TRBV6-5|14|TRBD1
CASSYVGQGYEQYF
TGTGCCAGCAGTTACGTGGGACAGGGCTACGAGCAGTACTTC
>TRBJ1-1|.|TRBV27|14|.
CASSLSSVSAVSSF
TGTGCCAGCAGTTTATCATCAGTGTCGGCGGTATCGTCCTTT
>TRBJ2-3|.|TRBV10-3|16|TRBD2
CAISGGLAGFTDTQYF
TGTGCCATCAGTGGAGGCCTAGCGGGATTCACAGATACGCAGTATTTT
>TRBJ1-3|.|TRBV28|15|TRBD1
CASSPRGLPGNTIYF
TGTGCCAGCAGCCCCAGGGGGCTACCTGGAAACACCATATATTTT
>TRBJ1-4|.|TRBV6-5|14|.
CASSYSRASIKLFF
TGTGCCAGCAGTTACTCGAGGGCCTCTATAAAACTGTTTTTT
>TRBJ2-1|.|TRBV27|15|.
CASTRNRERNNEQFF
TGTGCCAGCACTAGGAACAGGGAGCGAAACAATGAGCAGTTCTTC
>TRBJ2-2|.|TRBV19|14|TRBD2
CASSILADTGELFF
TGTGCCAGTAGTATACTAGCGGACACCGGGGAGCTGTTTTTT
>TRBJ2-7|.|TRBV7-9|15|TRBD2
CASSYTSGISYEQYF
TGTGCCAGCAGCTACACTAGCGGGATTTCCTACGAGCAGTACTTC
>TRBJ2-7|.|TRBV6-1|13|TRBD2
CASRGLAPWEQYF
TGTGCCAGCCGGGGACTAGCGCCGTGGGAGCAGTACTTC
>TRBJ1-3|.|TRBV28|15|TRBD1
CASSRQGYSGNTIYF
TGTGCCAGCAGCCGACAGGGATACTCTGGAAACACCATATATTTT
>TRBJ2-1|.|TRBV20-1|11|.
CSASRNNEQFF
TGCAGTGCTAGTAGGAACAATGAGCAGTTCTTC
>TRBJ1-2|.|TRBV19|11|.
CASSIGRGYTF
TGTGCCAGTAGTATAGGACGTGGCTACACCTTC
>TRBJ2-7|.|TRBV6-1|15|TRBD1
CASSGQGGISYEQYF
TGTGCCAGCAGTGGACAGGGGGGAATATCCTACGAGCAGTACTTC
>TRBJ1-1|once|TRBV9|12|.
CASSSSFGEAFF
TGTGCCAGCAGCTCTAGTTTTGGGGAAGCTTTCTTT
>TRBJ2-1|.|TRBV10-2|15|TRBD2
CASKINSGRTDEQFF
TGCGCCAGTAAAATTAATAGCGGGAGGACAGATGAGCAGTTCTTC
>TRBJ2-1|.|TRBV5-6|15|.
CASSGYTGNYNEQFF
TGTGCCAGCAGCGGATATACCGGGAACTACAATGAGCAGTTCTTC
>TRBJ1-4|.|TRBV6-5|14|.
CASSRGGHGEKLFF
TGTGCCAGCAGTCGCGGGGGTCATGGTGAAAAACTGTTTTTT
>TRBJ2-5|.|TRBV6-4|13|.
CASRRARWETQYF
TGTGCCAGCAGGCGGGCACGCTGGGAGACCCAGTACTTC
>TRBJ2-7|.|TRBV7-6|13|.
CASSRGAVYEQYF
TGTGCCAGCTCTCGAGGGGCCGTCTACGAGCAGTACTTC
>TRBJ1-4|.|TRBV7-9|17|.
CASSLGTLLATNEKLFF
TGTGCCAGCAGCTTAGGGACTTTATTGGCGACTAATGAAAAACTGTTTTTT
>TRBJ2-7|once|TRBV6-5|15|TRBD1
CASSKDREGSYEQYF
TGTGCCAGCAGTAAGGACAGGGAAGGGAGCTACGAGCAGTACTTC
>TRBJ2-1|.|TRBV27|11|.
CASSLLDEQFF
TGTGCCAGCAGTTTATTAGATGAGCAGTTCTTC
>TRBJ2-4|.|TRBV18|14|.
CASSPGTSKNIQYF
TGTGCCAGCTCACCCGGGACCTCTAAAAACATTCAGTACTTC
>TRBJ1-2|.|TRBV19|13|.
CASTKDTRYGYTF
TGTGCCAGTACAAAGGACACCCGGTATGGCTACACCTTC
>TRBJ2-7|.|TRBV27|19|TRBD2
CASSPYRRVASGRSYEQYF
TGTGCCAGCAGTCCCTACCGGAGGGTAGCTAGCGGGAGGTCATACGAGCAGTACTTC
>TRBJ2-7|.|TRBV27|14|.
CASRKPGPPYEQYF
TGTGCCAGCAGGAAACCGGGACCTCCCTACGAGCAGTACTTC
>TRBJ2-1|.|TRBV2|15|TRBD2
CASQRRGLAYNEQFF
TGTGCCAGCCAAAGGAGGGGACTAGCGTACAATGAGCAGTTCTTC
>TRBJ2-5|.|TRBV6-1|16|.
CASSVFLGTSQETQYF
TGTGCCAGCAGTGTATTCCTAGGAACTTCACAAGAGACCCAGTACTTC
>TRBJ1-5|.|TRBV30|15|.
CAWSTGVGSNQPQHF
TGTGCCTGGAGTACGGGGGTAGGGAGCAATCAGCCCCAGCATTTT